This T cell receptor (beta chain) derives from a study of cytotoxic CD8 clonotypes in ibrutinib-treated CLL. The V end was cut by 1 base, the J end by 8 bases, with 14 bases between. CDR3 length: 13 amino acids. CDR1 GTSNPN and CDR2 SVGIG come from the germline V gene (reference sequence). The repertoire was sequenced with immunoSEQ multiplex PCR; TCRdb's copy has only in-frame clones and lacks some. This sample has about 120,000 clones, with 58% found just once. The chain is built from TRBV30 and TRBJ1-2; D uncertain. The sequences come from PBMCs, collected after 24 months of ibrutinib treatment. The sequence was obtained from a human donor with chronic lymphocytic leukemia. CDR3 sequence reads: CAWSEGRSEGYTF. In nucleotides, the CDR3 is TGTGCCTGGAGTGAGGGCAGGAGTGAAGGCTACACCTTC.